This paragraph reports one T cell receptor beta chain. Its antigen remains undetermined. The record has no base qualities; no much larger clone is one base away. These data come from a study of OX40 agonist ivuxolimab in advanced cancers. In the study overall: Ivuxolimab was an agonistic, fully human IgG2 monoclonal antibody directed against OX40 (CD134), a costimulatory receptor. Intravenous ivuxolimab was administered to patients every 2 weeks at six dose levels: 0.01, 0.1, 0.3, 1.5, 3 and 10 mg/kg. Of the roughly 50 dose-escalation patients, hepatocellular carcinoma was present in 19, melanoma in some 15, renal cell carcinoma in 9 and head and neck cancer in 9. A male proportion of under 85% and a mean age of 60 years, ranging from about 20 to 85, were recorded for the dose-escalation cohort. Patients were allowed to have had prior anti-PD-1, anti-PD-L1 or anti-CTLA-4 therapy, and approximately 40% of the dose-escalation patients had previously received checkpoint inhibitors. Partial responses occurred in three dose-escalation patients, of whom one had hepatocellular carcinoma and two had cutaneous melanoma. Peripheral TCRbeta sequencing was intended to test whether TCR sequence diversity was altered and clonal T-cell expansion was caused by ivuxolimab. The paper covers the monotherapy dose-escalation part of the phase I ivuxolimab trial, which included N of about 56 patients.

The investigation overall reported the following: Antigen specificity was not determined for the clonally expanded peripheral T cells. Low levels of normalized T-cell clonal expansion were also seen in some nonresponding patients. Clonal expansion of both CD4+ and CD8+ blood T cells was observed from baseline to week 6 at doses 0.1 to 3.0 mg/kg. On average, CD8+ T cells showed more expanded clones than CD4+ T cells after ivuxolimab. In the 0.1-3.0 mg/kg groups, partial responders had among the lowest normalized peripheral clonal expansion, particularly in CD8+ T cells.

The trial excluded patients who had a history of autoimmune disease or who were on systemic immunosuppression. In every dose cohort, peripheral blood was drawn for TCR sequencing at baseline, cycle 4 day 1, and cycle 7 day 1. Samples were obtained from an open-label, multicenter, first-in-human phase I dose-escalation trial of ivuxolimab. Adults with locally advanced or metastatic head and neck squamous cell, hepatocellular, melanoma or renal cell carcinoma were enrolled in the trial. Before TCR sequencing, CD4+ T cells and CD8+ T cells were sorted from peripheral blood as separate populations. To sequence the TCRbeta CDR3 region, genomic DNA was isolated from the sorted cells. The immunoSEQ Assay was used to sequence the TCRbeta CDR3 regions. TCRdb retrieved this table from immuneACCESS and kept in-frame rearrangements only. Not all clones are present; in checked studies, unresolved V genes account for under half, and no reason is known for the remainder. This sample has about 32,000 clones in its table, and around 83% of those were observed once. Jointly, the top ten make up approximately 18% of the sample.

This TCR derives from an adult with an advanced solid tumor such as melanoma, head and neck, liver or kidney cancer. This specimen consisted of CD4+ or CD8+ T cells sorted from blood, obtained in a trial of the OX40 agonist ivuxolimab.

The sequenced DNA: TGTGCCATCAGTGAGTCAAGCGGGAGTGAGACCCAGTACTTC. Translation gives CAISESSGSETQYF. Recombination linked TRBV10-3 to TRBJ2-5; 8 central bases correspond to TRBD2. Based on the germline V gene, the CDR1 and CDR2 sequences are ENHRY and SYGVKD. Counted from cysteine to phenylalanine, this CDR3 has 14 amino acids. Of the read, only the CDR3 DNA is kept; its 42 bases are in frame from base 1. V and J are trimmed by 0 bases and 5 bases, and the gene matches miss 2 bases of the junction.